A selection of T cell receptor beta chains follows, all from one sample in a study of T cell responses to AZD1222 COVID-19 vaccine. Assay: immunoSEQ multiplex PCR; the TCRdb copy retains only in-frame clones and omits some. The table has about 85,000 clones, 85% to 95% seen once. Sample: peripheral blood, taken 28 days after the second AZD1222 dose. These receptors all come from an adult who received the AZD1222 COVID-19 vaccine. CDR3s include the opening cysteine and the closing phenylalanine or tryptophan. A D gene is named only where the DNA matches it firmly. Some rows have no size entry. The others give once, few or many, or a class for an expanded clone.

abundance: -
d_gene: -
v_gene: TRBV5-1
j_gene: TRBJ2-5
CDR3aa: CASSLGPAGQETQYF
CDR3nt: TGCGCCAGCAGCTTGGGTCCCGCGGGACAAGAGACCCAGTACTTC

abundance: -
d_gene: -
v_gene: TRBV6-6
j_gene: TRBJ2-7
CDR3aa: CASSATGYSSYEQYF
CDR3nt: TGTGCCAGCAGTGCCACCGGGTATAGCTCCTACGAGCAGTACTTC

abundance: -
d_gene: -
v_gene: TRBV27
j_gene: TRBJ1-1
CDR3aa: CASSFGLYTEAFF
CDR3nt: TGTGCCAGCAGTTTTGGACTTTACACTGAAGCTTTCTTT

abundance: -
d_gene: -
v_gene: TRBV27
j_gene: TRBJ1-4
CDR3aa: CASSLNSGTWNEKLFF
CDR3nt: TGTGCCAGCAGTCTTAACTCCGGGACTTGGAATGAAAAACTGTTTTTT

abundance: -
d_gene: -
v_gene: TRBV5-8
j_gene: TRBJ1-1
CDR3aa: CASSSTENTEAFF
CDR3nt: TGTGCCAGCAGCTCGACAGAGAACACTGAAGCTTTCTTT

abundance: few
d_gene: -
v_gene: TRBV12-3/TRBV12-4
j_gene: TRBJ1-2
CDR3aa: CASSLTDYGYTF
CDR3nt: TGTGCCAGCAGTTTGACTGACTATGGCTACACCTTC

abundance: -
d_gene: -
v_gene: TRBV4-2
j_gene: TRBJ1-4
CDR3aa: CASSQGTVNEKLFF
CDR3nt: TGTGCCAGCAGCCAAGGGACAGTAAATGAAAAACTGTTTTTT

abundance: few
d_gene: -
v_gene: TRBV10-3
j_gene: TRBJ2-1
CDR3aa: CAIRLGNEQFF
CDR3nt: TGTGCCATCAGACTTGGCAATGAGCAGTTCTTC

abundance: -
d_gene: TRBD2
v_gene: TRBV29-1
j_gene: TRBJ2-1
CDR3aa: CSVARGRGDNEQFF
CDR3nt: TGCAGCGTCGCGCGCGGGAGAGGGGACAATGAGCAGTTCTTC

abundance: -
d_gene: -
v_gene: TRBV20-1
j_gene: TRBJ2-1
CDR3aa: CSASSLNEQFF
CDR3nt: TGCAGTGCTAGTTCCCTCAATGAGCAGTTCTTC

abundance: -
d_gene: -
v_gene: TRBV19
j_gene: TRBJ2-1
CDR3aa: CASSTPDRYNEQFF
CDR3nt: TGTGCCAGTAGTACTCCGGACAGATACAATGAGCAGTTCTTC

abundance: -
d_gene: -
v_gene: TRBV11-1
j_gene: TRBJ2-7
CDR3aa: CASSQQGYEQYF
CDR3nt: TGTGCCAGCAGCCAACAGGGTTACGAGCAGTACTTC

abundance: -
d_gene: TRBD1
v_gene: TRBV29-1
j_gene: TRBJ2-5
CDR3aa: CSVGTDGETQYF
CDR3nt: TGCAGCGTAGGGACAGATGGAGAGACCCAGTACTTC

abundance: -
d_gene: -
v_gene: TRBV6-5
j_gene: TRBJ2-2
CDR3aa: CASLRQLTGELFF
CDR3nt: TGTGCCAGCTTACGGCAGCTAACCGGGGAGCTGTTTTTT

abundance: -
d_gene: -
v_gene: TRBV19
j_gene: TRBJ1-3
CDR3aa: CASFSGYGNTIYF
CDR3nt: TGTGCCAGTTTTTCGGGGTACGGAAACACCATATATTTT

abundance: -
d_gene: -
v_gene: TRBV28
j_gene: TRBJ1-1
CDR3aa: CAIFRGSRAFF
CDR3nt: TGTGCCATCTTTAGAGGGAGTCGGGCTTTCTTT

abundance: -
d_gene: -
v_gene: TRBV28
j_gene: TRBJ2-7
CDR3aa: CASSFDSPYEQYF
CDR3nt: TGTGCCAGCAGTTTCGACAGCCCCTACGAGCAGTACTTC

abundance: -
d_gene: -
v_gene: TRBV6-5
j_gene: TRBJ1-2
CDR3aa: CASSYPQASYGYTF
CDR3nt: TGTGCCAGCAGTTACCCCCAGGCTAGCTATGGCTACACCTTC

abundance: -
d_gene: TRBD1
v_gene: TRBV19
j_gene: TRBJ1-6
CDR3aa: CASSGGQGSYNSPLHF
CDR3nt: TGTGCCAGTAGTGGGGGACAGGGGTCCTATAATTCACCCCTCCACTTT

abundance: -
d_gene: -
v_gene: TRBV11-1
j_gene: TRBJ2-3
CDR3aa: CASSLTSTDTQYF
CDR3nt: TGTGCCAGCAGCCTCACCTCCACAGATACGCAGTATTTT

abundance: -
d_gene: TRBD1
v_gene: TRBV2
j_gene: TRBJ1-2
CDR3aa: CASSWDSVSGGYTF
CDR3nt: TGTGCCAGCAGTTGGGACAGCGTCTCGGGGGGCTACACCTTC

abundance: -
d_gene: TRBD1
v_gene: TRBV28
j_gene: TRBJ2-7
CDR3aa: CASSSGTALSYEQYF
CDR3nt: TGTGCCAGCAGTTCCGGGACAGCCCTCTCCTACGAGCAGTACTTC

abundance: -
d_gene: -
v_gene: TRBV7-9
j_gene: TRBJ2-1
CDR3aa: CASSRMGEQFF
CDR3nt: TGTGCCAGCAGCCGGATGGGGGAGCAGTTCTTC

abundance: once
d_gene: -
v_gene: TRBV9
j_gene: TRBJ2-2
CDR3aa: CASSEGGGLYTGELFF
CDR3nt: TGTGCCAGCAGCGAGGGGGGAGGCCTCTACACCGGGGAGCTGTTTTTT

abundance: -
d_gene: -
v_gene: TRBV5-4
j_gene: TRBJ1-2
CDR3aa: CASSLGWGVEKGYTF
CDR3nt: TGTGCCAGCAGCTTGGGCTGGGGGGTGGAGAAAGGCTACACCTTC

abundance: -
d_gene: -
v_gene: TRBV6-5
j_gene: TRBJ1-5
CDR3aa: CASSNGNQPQHF
CDR3nt: TGTGCCAGCAGTAATGGCAATCAGCCCCAGCATTTT

abundance: once
d_gene: -
v_gene: TRBV28
j_gene: TRBJ1-2
CDR3aa: CASSLQRGYTF
CDR3nt: TGTGCCAGCAGTTTACAGCGGGGCTACACCTTC

abundance: -
d_gene: -
v_gene: TRBV9
j_gene: TRBJ2-2
CDR3aa: CASSVLSGELFF
CDR3nt: TGTGCCAGCAGCGTCTTGTCCGGGGAGCTGTTTTTT

abundance: -
d_gene: TRBD2
v_gene: TRBV6-4
j_gene: TRBJ2-1
CDR3aa: CASSVREGPNEQFF
CDR3nt: TGTGCCAGCAGTGTTCGGGAGGGCCCCAATGAGCAGTTCTTC

abundance: once
d_gene: TRBD2
v_gene: TRBV19
j_gene: TRBJ2-3
CDR3aa: CASGRAGADTQYF
CDR3nt: TGTGCCAGTGGCAGGGCGGGAGCAGATACGCAGTATTTT

abundance: -
d_gene: -
v_gene: TRBV19
j_gene: TRBJ1-5
CDR3aa: CASSIRGLGQPQHF
CDR3nt: TGTGCCAGTAGTATTCGGGGGCTTGGTCAGCCCCAGCATTTT

abundance: -
d_gene: -
v_gene: TRBV7-2
j_gene: TRBJ1-3
CDR3aa: CASSNQGAPGNTIYF
CDR3nt: TGTGCCAGCAGTAACCAGGGAGCCCCTGGAAACACCATATATTTT

abundance: -
d_gene: TRBD2
v_gene: TRBV5-8
j_gene: TRBJ2-3
CDR3aa: CASSYGLAGADTQYF
CDR3nt: TGTGCCAGCAGCTACGGACTAGCGGGAGCAGATACGCAGTATTTT

abundance: -
d_gene: TRBD1
v_gene: TRBV7-9
j_gene: TRBJ2-3
CDR3aa: CASSSGQGAGDTQYF
CDR3nt: TGTGCCAGCAGCTCGGGACAGGGGGCGGGAGATACGCAGTATTTT

abundance: few
d_gene: -
v_gene: TRBV28
j_gene: TRBJ1-5
CDR3aa: CASSFGGDQPQHF
CDR3nt: TGTGCCAGCAGTTTTGGGGGCGATCAGCCCCAGCATTTT

abundance: -
d_gene: TRBD1
v_gene: TRBV28
j_gene: TRBJ2-2
CDR3aa: CASTPGGAGELFF
CDR3nt: TGTGCCAGCACCCCAGGGGGCGCCGGGGAGCTGTTTTTT

abundance: -
d_gene: TRBD1
v_gene: TRBV6-5
j_gene: TRBJ1-2
CDR3aa: CASSFTDRPNYGYTF
CDR3nt: TGTGCCAGCAGTTTCACGGACAGGCCTAACTATGGCTACACCTTC

abundance: -
d_gene: -
v_gene: TRBV5-1
j_gene: TRBJ1-3
CDR3aa: CASSLADRLAGNTIYF
CDR3nt: TGCGCCAGCAGCTTGGCCGATAGGCTGGCTGGAAACACCATATATTTT

abundance: -
d_gene: -
v_gene: TRBV6-5
j_gene: TRBJ1-2
CDR3aa: CASSYGGGYTF
CDR3nt: TGTGCCAGCAGCTATGGGGGTGGCTACACCTTC

abundance: -
d_gene: -
v_gene: TRBV4-1
j_gene: TRBJ2-1
CDR3aa: CASSQGESSYNEQFF
CDR3nt: TGCGCCAGCAGCCAAGGGGAGAGCTCCTACAATGAGCAGTTCTTC

abundance: -
d_gene: -
v_gene: TRBV11-2
j_gene: TRBJ2-3
CDR3aa: CASSLRSRDTQYF
CDR3nt: TGTGCCAGCAGCTTACGGTCCCGAGATACGCAGTATTTT

abundance: few
d_gene: -
v_gene: TRBV5-1
j_gene: TRBJ2-2
CDR3aa: CASRGTSSTGELFF
CDR3nt: TGCGCCAGCAGAGGAACGAGTAGCACCGGGGAGCTGTTTTTT

abundance: -
d_gene: TRBD2
v_gene: TRBV30
j_gene: TRBJ2-2
CDR3aa: CAWSGTSVGELFF
CDR3nt: TGTGCCTGGAGCGGGACTAGCGTCGGGGAGCTGTTTTTT

abundance: -
d_gene: -
v_gene: TRBV19
j_gene: TRBJ1-4
CDR3aa: CASSPRPTATNEKLFF
CDR3nt: TGTGCCAGTAGCCCCCGACCGACAGCAACTAATGAAAAACTGTTTTTT

abundance: -
d_gene: -
v_gene: TRBV7-2
j_gene: TRBJ1-2
CDR3aa: CASSPSDRGYGYTF
CDR3nt: TGTGCCAGCAGCCCCTCGGACCGCGGTTATGGCTACACCTTC